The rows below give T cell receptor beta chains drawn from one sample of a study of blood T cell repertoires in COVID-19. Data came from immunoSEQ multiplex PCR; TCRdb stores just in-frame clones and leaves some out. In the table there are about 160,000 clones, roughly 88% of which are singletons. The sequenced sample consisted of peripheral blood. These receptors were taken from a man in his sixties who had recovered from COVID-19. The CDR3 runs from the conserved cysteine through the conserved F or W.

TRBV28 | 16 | CASSTPGGPTQETQYF
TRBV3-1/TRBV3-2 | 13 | CASSRDRTNIQYF
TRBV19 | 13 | CASSINFGTEAFF
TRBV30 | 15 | CAWRGNGVGGYGYTF
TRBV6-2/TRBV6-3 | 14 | CASSYSDRDTEAFF
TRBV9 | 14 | CASSLRQVPYGYTF
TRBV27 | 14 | CASRYQPASNTIYF
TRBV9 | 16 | CASSATGTSGVGELFF
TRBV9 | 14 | CASSQRTGPDTQYF
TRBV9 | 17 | CASSVGDRDRVYSPLHF
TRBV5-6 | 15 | CASSSWDRVGETQYF
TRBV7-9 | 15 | CASSFRDRGVDEQYF
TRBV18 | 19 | CASSPQSGRRGTMNTEAFF
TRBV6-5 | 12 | CASTGVFETQYF
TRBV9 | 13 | CASSALVNTEAFF
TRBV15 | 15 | CATTRVETTKNIQYF
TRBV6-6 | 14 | CASSPGQGNQPQHF
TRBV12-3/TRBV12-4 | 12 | CASSLSGGLYTF
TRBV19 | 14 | CASRWGQGQETQYF
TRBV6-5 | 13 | CASSYMEATEAFF
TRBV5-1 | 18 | CASSLALADRVSSYEQYF
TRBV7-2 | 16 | CASSSAPTGGNEKLFF